This T cell receptor (beta chain) was recovered during a study of blood T cell repertoires in COVID-19. Per germline, CDR1 LNHDA and CDR2 SQIVND (reference sequence). The CDR3 length is 19 residues. Trimming removed 1 base from V and 0 bases from J, with 19 bases in between. The assay was immunoSEQ multiplex PCR, and TCRdb's table has in-frame clones only and misses some. The sample consists of tens of thousands of clones, over 75% of them appearing once. The sequenced sample was peripheral blood. The chain is built from TRBV19 and TRBJ1-5; D call uncertain. The receptor was derived from a human donor in a cohort sampled during active COVID-19. The chain's CDR3 is CASSIGHRPLEGSNQPQHF. In DNA, the CDR3 is TGTGCCAGTAGTATAGGACACCGGCCCCTTGAAGGTAGCAATCAGCCCCAGCATTTT.